This T cell receptor beta chain was profiled in a study of T-cell reconstitution after alpha-beta-depleted transplantation in children. Points from the study as a whole: A year post-transplant, T-cell counts and diversity derived mostly from newly produced T cells. After transplant, high TCRbeta diversity at day 60 in some patients arose from surviving recipient T cells and thymic progenitors. Reports say that about two months after transplant, the alpha-beta T cells came out of several hundred graft clones that had expanded.

This clonotype was counted at least ten times. Its antigen is still unknown. The library targeted TCRbeta and was prepared with unique molecular identifiers. Each CDR3 protein gets one entry after TCRdb re-called the PCR reads with MiXCR. The sample yields around 440,000 distinct CDR3 sequences, roughly a tenth seen once. V lost 3 bases and J lost 0, with 15 bases in between. The CDR3 loop spans 17 amino acids. CDR1 is MGHDK and CDR2 is SYGVNS in the germline V gene. The genes are TRBV25-1 and TRBJ2-1; weak D call: TRBD1 (6 bases). The source is a child aged 2-9 years with inherited bone marrow failure, due to receive a stem cell transplant. The sample consisted of PBMCs, taken before TCRalphabeta/CD19-depleted stem cell transplant. In DNA form, the CDR3 reads TGTGCCAGCAGTGACCACCCCGGACAGAGCTCCTACAATGAGCAGTTCTTC. Its protein product is CASSDHPGQSSYNEQFF.